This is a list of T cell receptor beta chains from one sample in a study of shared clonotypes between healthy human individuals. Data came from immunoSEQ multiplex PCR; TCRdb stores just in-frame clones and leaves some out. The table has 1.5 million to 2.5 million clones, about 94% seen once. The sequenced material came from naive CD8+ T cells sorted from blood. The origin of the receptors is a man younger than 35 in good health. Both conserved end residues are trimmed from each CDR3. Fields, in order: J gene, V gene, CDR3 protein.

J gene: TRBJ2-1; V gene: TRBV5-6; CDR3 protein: ASSPDGTLARNEQF
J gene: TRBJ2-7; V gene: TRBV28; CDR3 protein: ASSQGALRGYEQY
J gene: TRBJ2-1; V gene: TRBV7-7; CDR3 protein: ASSLDPGLADNEQF
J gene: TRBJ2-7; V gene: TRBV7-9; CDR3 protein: ASSTTGYSEQY
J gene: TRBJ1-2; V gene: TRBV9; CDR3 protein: ASSPGTAGYT
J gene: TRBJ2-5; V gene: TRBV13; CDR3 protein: ASSLVSGRAKETQY
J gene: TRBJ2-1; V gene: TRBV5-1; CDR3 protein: ASSLDGYNEQF
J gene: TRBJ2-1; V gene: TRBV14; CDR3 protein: ASSQETHRLYNEQF
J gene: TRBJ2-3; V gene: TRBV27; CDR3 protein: ASSPDLGLAGLTDTQY
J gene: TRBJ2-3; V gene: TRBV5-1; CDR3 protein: ASVSGEDLDTQY
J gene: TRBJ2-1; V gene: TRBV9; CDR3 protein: ASSVGAGVNEQF
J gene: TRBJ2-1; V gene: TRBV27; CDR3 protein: ASSLPGGSYNEQF
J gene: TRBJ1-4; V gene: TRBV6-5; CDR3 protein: ASSYGGGNEKLF
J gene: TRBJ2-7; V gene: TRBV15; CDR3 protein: ATSSRRTATTYEQY
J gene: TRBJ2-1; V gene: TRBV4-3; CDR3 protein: ASSQVGLGYNEQF
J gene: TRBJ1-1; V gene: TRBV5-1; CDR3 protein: ASSAPGPEAF
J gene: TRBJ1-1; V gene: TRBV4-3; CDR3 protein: ASSQKMGGGNTEAF
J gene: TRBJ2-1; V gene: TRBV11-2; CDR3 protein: ASSPWEQLDNEQF
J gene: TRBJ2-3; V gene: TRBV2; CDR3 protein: ARRTGQNFGTDTQY
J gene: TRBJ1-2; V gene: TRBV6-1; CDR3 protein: ASSEVVRTGYGYT
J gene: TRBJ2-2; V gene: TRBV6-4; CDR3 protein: ASSDVLPRRGVTGELF
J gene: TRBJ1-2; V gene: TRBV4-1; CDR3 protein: ASSLPQGGWNYT
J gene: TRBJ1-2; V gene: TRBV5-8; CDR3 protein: ASSLMAGGNNYGYT
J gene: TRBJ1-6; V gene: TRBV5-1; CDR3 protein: ASSDEPGQAIWSLH
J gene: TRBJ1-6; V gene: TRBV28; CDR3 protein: ASSLGSQGSPLH
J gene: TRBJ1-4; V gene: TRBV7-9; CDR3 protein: ASSTPATNEKLF
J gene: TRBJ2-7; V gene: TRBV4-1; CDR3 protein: ASSLRPGSNGQEQY
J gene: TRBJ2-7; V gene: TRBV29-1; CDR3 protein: SVSTGPPYEQY
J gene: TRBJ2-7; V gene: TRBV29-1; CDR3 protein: SVEGPGGEQY